This TCR beta chain originates from a study of T cells after yellow fever vaccination. Using its own MiXCR run on the 5' RACE reads, TCRdb lists one record per CDR3 protein. The sample lists 300,000 to 350,000 distinct CDR3 sequences, approximately 4.5% occurring once. This clonotype has at least ten counts. This receptor was obtained from a man between 18 and 29 years old who received the YFV17D yellow fever vaccine. The specimen was PBMCs, collected 15 days after the yellow fever booster vaccination.

The CDR3 spells CAISERGQLNTEAFF. The CDR3 DNA reads as TGTGCCATCAGTGAGAGGGGACAGCTGAACACTGAAGCTTTCTTT. This rearrangement joins TRBV10-3 to TRBJ1-1; TRBD1 matches at 7 bases. With 2 bases clipped from V and 0 bases from J, the junction kept 3 bases outside the gene matches. The CDR3 is 15 amino acids. Germline-derived CDR1 and CDR2 are ENHRY and SYGVKD.